This T cell receptor (beta chain) was captured in a study of blood T cell repertoires in COVID-19. Original methodology: Quantification of nucleated cells was approximated via reference gene primer amplification. Some clones are missing from TCRdb's copy, which holds only in-frame ones; the method was immunoSEQ multiplex PCR. That table furnishes V, J and clone size, whereas the DNA furnished D and trimming. The sample has about 160,000 clones, 82% seen once. CDR1 and CDR2 (germline): SGHRS, YFSETQ. The CDR3 contains 16 residues. V shed 2 bases and J shed 2 bases, with 15 bases lying between them. Residents of about two dozen US areas, aged about 18 to 89 years, made up the participants. In assigning cohorts, the study relied on participant-reported clinical history.

The sequenced sample consisted of PBMCs or T cells enriched from blood (not recorded which). The chain has TRBV5-1 and TRBJ2-3, with unresolved D. The receptor was derived from a man aged 55 to 69 who had recovered from COVID-19. The CDR3 region has the DNA TGCGCCAGCAGCTTCGGAGCCGCGACGCTCACAGATACGCAGTATTTT. The encoded protein is CASSFGAATLTDTQYF. Supplemented by reference TRBV5-1 and TRBJ2-3, the full variable domain reads KAGVTQTPRYLIKTRGQQVTLSCSPISGHRSVSWYQQTPGQGLQFLFEYFSETQRNKGNFPGRFSGRQFSNSRSEMNVSTLELGDSALYLCASSFGAATLTDTQYFGPGTRLTVL.